Presented here are 4 T cell receptor beta chains from one specimen sequenced in a study of neurological immune-mediated disorders (dated by TCRdb to between 2017 and 2020). Libraries were built with 5' RACE. TCRdb shows the sequencer as Illumina HiSeq 2500. TCRdb trimmed public reads at Q25 via fastp, called clones via MiXCR and kept in-frame beta chains. Identical CDR3 protein sequences are pooled into one entry, listed with their most common genes and DNA. The sample table holds 55,000 or so distinct CDR3 sequences, of which 4% were seen once. The leading ten clones occupy around 2% of the sample. Sample: CD4+ T cells from blood. These TCRs come from a woman in her thirties or forties with multiple sclerosis.

This clonotype appeared many times. The chain uses TRBV20-1 and TRBJ2-5; 7 positions agree with TRBD1. The V gene end was trimmed by 8 bases and the J gene end by 7 bases; junction bases not matched to a gene: 10. Per germline, CDR1 DFQATT and CDR2 SNEGSKA (reference sequence). CDR3 length equals 12 residues. Here the CDR3 DNA reads TGCAGTACCTGGGTCTCAGGGGGGACCCAGTACTTC. This codes for CSTWVSGGTQYF.

This clonotype was counted many times. The V gene is TRBV7-2, the J gene TRBJ2-5; D unclear. Germline CDR1 SGHTA, CDR2 FQGNSA. V was clipped by 2 bases and J by 9 bases, with 10 bases between them. The CDR3 loop spans 12 amino acids. Written as DNA, the CDR3 is TGTGCCAGCAGCTTAAGGTTATTCGCCCAGTACTTC. Translating it yields CASSLRLFAQYF.

At least ten counts were recorded for this clonotype. This chain connects TRBV14 to TRBJ2-7, with 7 bases lining up with TRBD1. The CDR3 runs to 13 residues. Losses at the gene ends were 3 bases for V and 7 bases for J; bases not matched to a gene: 6. The germline CDR1 and CDR2 sequences are SGHDN and FVKESK. CDR3 loop: CASSHQDRTEQYF. In DNA form, the CDR3 reads TGTGCCAGCAGCCATCAGGACAGGACGGAGCAGTACTTC.

This clonotype occurred many times. J is TRBJ1-6 and V is TRBV12-3 or TRBV12-4, with D possibly being TRBD1 (5 bases). With 6 bases removed from V and 8 bases from J, the gap between germline ends came to 14 bases. The CDR3 length is 14 residues. CDR3 residues: CASSPWGDDSPLHF. Here the CDR3 DNA reads TGTGCCAGCAGCCCCTGGGGGGACGATTCACCCCTCCACTTT.